Listed below are T cell receptor beta chains from one sample, sequenced in a study of cytomegalovirus exposure and HLA in healthy donors. Sequenced by immunoSEQ multiplex PCR; TCRdb stores in-frame clones only, minus some. The top ten clones hold 1.7% of a sample with about 56,000 clones, approximately 83% of them seen once. Sequencing was carried out using PBMCs. The receptors derive from a man aged 40-49 years in good health and CMV-seronegative. Each CDR3 is given with its conserved first and last residue. A D gene is named only where the DNA matches it firmly. Expanded clones get a size class; other rows say once, few or many, or leave the size out.

v_gene	abundance	j_gene	d_gene	CDR3aa	CDR3nt
TRBV25-1	few	TRBJ2-7	TRBD2	CASTGGYRYEQYF	TGTGCCAGCACGGGAGGCTATCGCTACGAGCAGTACTTC
TRBV10-2	few	TRBJ1-1	NA	CASSESRTEAFF	TGCGCCAGCAGTGAGTCGAGGACTGAAGCTTTCTTT
TRBV29-1	NA	TRBJ2-1	NA	CSVYGGGNEQFF	TGCAGCGTTTATGGGGGCGGGAATGAGCAGTTCTTC
TRBV7-8	NA	TRBJ1-6	TRBD1	CASSARGQTDSPLHF	TGTGCCAGCAGCGCCCGGGGACAGACCGATTCACCCCTCCACTTT
TRBV5-6	once	TRBJ1-6	TRBD1	CASSRRGTGDSPLHF	TGTGCCAGCAGCCGCCGTGGGACAGGGGATTCACCCCTCCACTTT
TRBV6-1	NA	TRBJ1-2	NA	CASSGRGYTF	TGTGCCAGCAGTGGGAGAGGCTACACCTTC
TRBV6-5	NA	TRBJ1-5	TRBD1	CASRTGGGGNQPQHF	TGTGCCAGCAGAACAGGGGGCGGCGGCAATCAGCCCCAGCATTTT
TRBV11-1	NA	TRBJ1-2	NA	CASSLESRSYTF	TGTGCCAGCAGCTTAGAATCCAGAAGCTACACCTTC
TRBV6-1	NA	TRBJ1-6	NA	CASSGRAGLFTALHF	TGTGCCAGCAGTGGGAGAGCAGGGTTGTTCACAGCCCTCCACTTT
TRBV5-1	NA	TRBJ2-5	TRBD1	CASSRTGVRETQYF	TGCGCCAGCAGCAGGACAGGGGTCCGAGAGACCCAGTACTTC
TRBV28	NA	TRBJ1-4	TRBD1	CASSFQGEEKLFF	TGTGCCAGCAGTTTTCAGGGGGAGGAGAAACTGTTTTTT
TRBV25-1	NA	TRBJ1-6	TRBD1	CASSGKGQGLRSSPLHF	TGTGCCAGCAGTGGAAAAGGACAGGGGCTCCGATCTTCACCCCTCCACTTT
TRBV27	NA	TRBJ1-1	NA	CASSLRVSSTEAFF	TGTGCCAGCAGTCTCAGGGTTTCGTCTACTGAAGCTTTCTTT
TRBV11-2	NA	TRBJ1-2	NA	CASSLGFLRGSGQPYGYTF	TGTGCCAGCAGCTTAGGATTTTTGAGGGGATCGGGACAACCCTATGGCTACACCTTC
TRBV7-2	NA	TRBJ2-5	TRBD2	CASSLALAGRETQYF	TGTGCCAGCAGCTTAGCTCTAGCGGGGCGGGAGACCCAGTACTTC
TRBV5-1	NA	TRBJ2-3	NA	CASSFPGEDTQYF	TGCGCCAGCAGCTTTCCGGGAGAGGATACGCAGTATTTT
TRBV28	NA	TRBJ1-6	TRBD1	CASRPGTGVISLHF	TGTGCCAGCAGACCAGGGACAGGCGTCATATCCCTCCACTTT
TRBV5-4	NA	TRBJ2-2	NA	CASSSRPGHNTGELFF	TGTGCCAGCAGCTCGAGACCGGGACACAACACCGGGGAGCTGTTTTTT
TRBV5-1	NA	TRBJ1-2	NA	CASSLARGEGYTF	TGCGCCAGCAGCTTGGCAAGGGGTGAGGGCTACACCTTC
TRBV6-6	NA	TRBJ2-2	TRBD2	CASSASGGATGELFF	TGTGCCAGCAGTGCCAGCGGGGGGGCCACCGGGGAGCTGTTTTTT
TRBV9	NA	TRBJ2-3	TRBD2	CASSVASAGGLLRRTDTQYF	TGTGCCAGCAGCGTAGCAAGCGCGGGGGGGCTATTAAGACGCACAGATACGCAGTATTTT
TRBV2	NA	TRBJ1-4	TRBD1	CASSVWDRGNEKLLF	TGTGCCAGCAGTGTGTGGGACAGGGGCAATGAAAAACTGCTTTTT
TRBV5-1	NA	TRBJ2-5	TRBD2	CASSLGIAGAFQETQYF	TGCGCCAGCAGCCTGGGGATAGCGGGGGCCTTCCAAGAGACCCAGTACTTC
TRBV27	once	TRBJ1-6	TRBD1	CASSSDRGNSPLHF	TGTGCCAGCAGTTCGGACAGGGGAAATTCACCCCTCCACTTT
TRBV30	once	TRBJ1-2	NA	CAWSYRVPKGWSYTF	TGTGCCTGGAGTTACAGGGTGCCCAAAGGTTGGAGCTACACCTTC
TRBV5-6	few	TRBJ1-1	NA	CASSPYHWNTEAFF	TGTGCCAGCAGCCCTTATCACTGGAACACTGAAGCTTTCTTT
TRBV4-3	NA	TRBJ1-2	NA	CASSQALGAAGYTF	TGCGCCAGCAGCCAAGCCCTGGGAGCAGCTGGCTACACCTTC
TRBV27	NA	TRBJ2-3	TRBD2	CASSFLGGPRGAGTDTQYF	TGTGCCAGCAGTTTTCTAGGGGGGCCGCGGGGGGCGGGCACAGATACGCAGTATTTT
TRBV28	NA	TRBJ1-2	TRBD1	CASSSIKTGETF	TGTGCCAGCAGTTCAATCAAGACAGGGGAGACCTTC
TRBV19	NA	TRBJ2-4	TRBD1	CASSEFPGQLDF	TGTGCCAGTTCTGAATTTCCGGGACAGCTAGACTTC
TRBV21-1	NA	TRBJ1-3	NA	CASSMGQGSGNTIYF	TGTGCCAGCAGCATGGGGCAGGGGTCCGGAAACACCATATATTTT
TRBV27	NA	TRBJ2-6	NA	CASSSGAGVEFSGANVLTF	TGTGCCAGCAGTTCCGGGGCAGGGGTGGAATTCTCTGGGGCCAACGTCCTGACTTTC
TRBV19	NA	TRBJ2-2	NA	CASSTPNRDTGELFF	TGTGCCAGTAGTACCCCCAACAGGGACACCGGGGAGCTGTTTTTT
TRBV10-3	NA	TRBJ1-6	NA	CAIKEGGGSPLHF	TGTGCCATCAAAGAGGGTGGAGGTTCACCCCTCCACTTT
TRBV5-4	NA	TRBJ1-6	TRBD1	CASKTWTGGNNSPLHF	TGTGCCAGCAAGACGTGGACAGGGGGCAATAATTCACCCCTCCACTTT
TRBV6-1	few	TRBJ1-2	TRBD1	CASSEWGQLYGYTF	TGTGCCAGCAGTGAATGGGGACAGCTTTATGGCTACACCTTC
TRBV13	NA	TRBJ2-1	TRBD2	CASSLVVAGRNEQFF	TGTGCCAGCAGCTTAGTTGTAGCGGGGAGGAATGAGCAGTTCTTC
TRBV5-1	NA	TRBJ1-1	TRBD1	CASSLYRRDRAENTEAFF	TGCGCCAGCAGCCTCTACCGCCGGGACAGGGCAGAGAACACTGAAGCTTTCTTT
TRBV5-6	NA	TRBJ1-3	NA	CASSQITGNTIYF	TGTGCCAGCAGCCAGATTACTGGAAACACCATATATTTT
TRBV7-9	NA	TRBJ1-6	TRBD1	CASSFAAGQGLGSSPLHF	TGTGCCAGCAGCTTTGCTGCAGGACAGGGTTTGGGGAGTTCACCCCTCCACTTT
TRBV2	NA	TRBJ2-1	NA	CASRGGPNEQFF	TGTGCCAGCAGGGGGGGACCAAATGAGCAGTTCTTC
TRBV5-1	NA	TRBJ2-1	TRBD2	CASSPGGGGSQNEQFF	TGCGCCAGCAGCCCGGGCGGGGGTGGCTCTCAGAATGAGCAGTTCTTC
TRBV7-9	NA	TRBJ1-6	TRBD1	CASSPRQGLYNSPLHF	TGTGCCAGCAGCCCTAGACAGGGCCTCTATAATTCACCCCTCCACTTT